The next 19 T cell receptor beta chains were all read from a single sample in a study of CD8 T cells in Susac syndrome. Random hexamers were used to reverse transcribe an amount of roughly 0.45 to 1 ug RNA. MiXCR, run by TCRdb on the immunoSEQ multiplex PCR reads, gives a single entry per CDR3 protein. Of hundreds of thousands of distinct CDR3 sequences listed, roughly 85% are singletons. Input material: CD8+ T cells from PBMCs. All receptors derive from a human donor with multiple sclerosis.

The chain joins TRBV4-1 to TRBJ2-2, with D possibly being TRBD1 or TRBD2 (6 bases each). The V and J ends lost 0 bases and 1 base respectively, with 12 bases between them. The CDR3 sequence is 17 residues long. From germline, CDR1 is MGHRA and CDR2 YSYEKL. The CDR3 protein is CASSQDRAGQNTGELFF. DNA of the CDR3: TGCGCCAGCAGCCAAGATAGGGCGGGACAGAACACCGGGGAGCTGTTTTTT.

The chain links TRBV2 to TRBJ2-1, with TRBD2 matching over 10 bases. The CDR3 spans 15 residues. V was pared by 5 bases and J by 4 bases, with 5 bases of the junction left unmatched. Germline V CDR1 and CDR2: SNHLY, FYNNEI. The CDR3 reads CASSIGLAEYNEQFF. CDR3 coding DNA: TGTGCCAGCAGTATAGGACTAGCGGAATACAATGAGCAGTTCTTC.

V gene TRBV7-9 combines with J gene TRBJ1-2, with no clear D. Per germline, CDR1 SEHNR and CDR2 FQNEAQ (reference sequence). With 4 bases removed from V and 5 bases from J, the gap between germline ends came to 17 bases. This CDR3 has 15 amino acids. Here the CDR3 reads CASSSPSRLEYGYTF. The CDR3 bases are TGTGCCAGCAGCTCACCCTCCAGGCTCGAATATGGCTACACCTTC.

The V gene is TRBV14, the J gene TRBJ2-5; 9 bases are a match to TRBD1. This CDR3 has 15 residues. The trim removed 4 bases at V and 5 bases at J, leaving 8 bases unmatched. The germline V gene has CDR1 SGHDN and CDR2 FVKESK. This CDR3 is CASSLDRGGFETQYF. The CDR3 DNA reads TGTGCCAGCAGCCTGGACAGGGGCGGCTTTGAGACCCAGTACTTC.

V is TRBV7-2 and J is TRBJ2-7; D is uncertain. Per the germline V gene, CDR1 is SGHTA and CDR2 is FQGNSA. The CDR3 extends over 12 amino acids. The V gene lost 3 bases and the J gene lost 3 bases, with 6 bases spanning the gap. The CDR3 loop is CASSFNIYEQYF. As DNA, the CDR3 is TGTGCCAGCAGCTTTAACATCTACGAGCAGTACTTC. Filled out from reference TRBV7-2 and TRBJ2-7, the complete variable domain reads GAGVSQSPSNKVTEKGKDVELRCDPISGHTALYWYRQSLGQGLEFLIYFQGNSAPDKSGLPSDRFSAERTGGSVSTLTIQRTQQEDSAVYLCASSFNIYEQYFGPGTRLTVT.

This clonotype was seen just once. J is TRBJ2-1 and V is TRBV29-1, with 10 bases that match TRBD1. Losses at the gene ends were 6 bases for V and 7 bases for J; bases not matched to a gene: 9. The CDR3 has 14 amino acids. Germline CDR1 and CDR2: SQVTM and ANQGSEA. CDR3 amino acids: CSVAGTGVGNEQFF. The CDR3 nucleotides read TGCAGCGTAGCCGGGACAGGGGTAGGAAATGAGCAGTTCTTC.

The chain recombines TRBV15 with TRBJ2-7, with unresolved D. Germline V gene data show CDR1 as LNHNV and CDR2 as YYDKDF (reference sequence). Trimming took 5 bases from V and 0 from J, leaving 20 bases between them. The length of the CDR3 is 17 residues. CDR3 region: CATSATDLRRFSYEQYF. The CDR3 DNA reads TGTGCCACCAGCGCCACCGACCTGCGACGGTTCTCCTACGAGCAGTACTTC.

The chain uses TRBV20-1 and TRBJ2-3; 8 nucleotides match TRBD1. V shed 1 base, J shed 5 bases, and the junction held 2 bases outside the gene matches. Looked up from germline, CDR1 is DFQATT and CDR2 is SNEGSKA (reference sequence). The CDR3 runs 13 residues. The CDR3 is CSARGQGIDTQYF. As DNA, the CDR3 is TGCAGTGCTAGAGGACAGGGGATAGATACGCAGTATTTT.

V gene TRBV7-9 combines with J gene TRBJ1-2; TRBD1 is a possible D gene (6 bases). The CDR3 is made up of 15 amino acids. V lost 5 bases and J 2 bases, leaving 15 bases between the germline ends. The V gene's germline CDR1 is SEHNR and CDR2 FQNEAQ (reference sequence). CDR3 sequence reads: CASSRFPDRNYGYTF. CDR3 sequence (DNA): TGTGCCAGCAGCCGCTTCCCGGACAGAAACTATGGCTACACCTTC.

The chain joins TRBV4-1 to TRBJ2-2; 7 nucleotides align to TRBD2. The J segment lost 6 bases and the V segment lost 5 bases, leaving 12 bases of the junction unmatched. The CDR3 contains 16 residues. Germline V gene lookup returns CDR1 MGHRA and CDR2 YSYEKL. The CDR3 DNA reads as TGCGCCAGCAGCAGGGGAGGGGCGATAACCCCCGGGGAGCTGTTTTTT. Protein: CASSRGGAITPGELFF.

The chain couples TRBV12-5 to TRBJ2-5, with a possible D match to TRBD2 (6 bases). The CDR3 extends over 14 amino acids. Trimming removed 2 bases from V and 5 bases from J, with 12 bases in between. Germline V lookup: CDR1 LGHNT, CDR2 FRNRAP. CDR3: CASGLSGELETQYF. Written as DNA, the CDR3 is TGTGCTAGTGGTTTGTCGGGGGAGTTGGAGACCCAGTACTTC.

The CDR3 loop is CASSQDTGGGYTGELFF. CDR3 nucleotides: TGCGCCAGCAGCCAAGATACGGGGGGCGGCTACACCGGGGAGCTGTTTTTT. The chain has TRBV4-1 and TRBJ2-2, with a weak D call TRBD2 (7 bases). The germline CDR1 and CDR2 sequences are MGHRA and YSYEKL. V lost 0 bases and J 3 bases, leaving 14 bases between the germline ends. The CDR3 spans 17 residues.

The V gene is TRBV28, the J gene TRBJ2-1; possibly TRBD2 for D (6 bases). Germline CDR1 and CDR2: MDHEN and SYDVKM. With 4 bases removed from V and 1 base from J, the gap between germline ends came to 14 bases. This CDR3 has 16 amino acids. The CDR3 bases are TGTGCCAGCAGTTACCACTCTAGCGCTTCCTACAATGAGCAGTTCTTC. It translates to CASSYHSSASYNEQFF.

The chain combines TRBV5-6 with TRBJ2-7; 12 bases fit TRBD2. Germline CDR1 is SGHDT and CDR2 is YYEEEE. The CDR3 is 15 residues long. V shed 0 bases, J shed 10 bases, and the junction held 8 bases outside the gene matches. The CDR3 nucleotides read TGTGCCAGCAGCTTGGGGTTGACTAGCGGGAGATCTCAGTACTTC. This sequence encodes CASSLGLTSGRSQYF.

This clonotype was counted a single time. The gene calls are TRBV6-5 and TRBJ2-7; perhaps TRBD2 as D (6 bases). This CDR3 contains 16 residues. Germline loops: CDR1 MNHEY, CDR2 SVGAGI. V lost 0 bases and J 0 bases, leaving 12 bases between the germline ends. CDR3 sequence (DNA): TGTGCCAGCAGTTACTCAGGCGGGACCGGCTCCTACGAGCAGTACTTC. Its protein is CASSYSGGTGSYEQYF.

J is TRBJ2-3 and V is TRBV6-1; 12 positions match TRBD2. The CDR3 is made up of 16 amino acids. Germline assignment: CDR1 MNHNS and CDR2 SASEGT. V was pared by 6 bases and J by 3 bases, with 7 bases of the junction left unmatched. The CDR3 sequence: CASSAPGLAGTDTQYF. In nucleotides, the CDR3 is TGTGCCAGCAGCGCTCCGGGACTAGCGGGTACAGATACGCAGTATTTT.

The gene calls are TRBV5-6 and TRBJ2-5; perhaps D is TRBD1 or TRBD2 (6 bases each). Germline V gives CDR1 SGHDT, CDR2 YYEEEE. V lost 0 bases, J lost 4 bases, and 19 bases lay in between. The CDR3 extends over 17 amino acids. The CDR3 nucleotides are TGTGCCAGCAGCTTGGTTATCGGGGGCGCGGGTAGAGAGACCCAGTACTTC. This translates into CASSLVIGGAGRETQYF.

The chain couples TRBV11-2 to TRBJ1-1; D perhaps matches TRBD1 (6 bases). Trimming stripped 8 bases from V and 4 bases from J, with 17 bases between. The CDR3 has 14 residues. The germline V gene has CDR1 SGHAT and CDR2 FQNNGV. The CDR3, as DNA: TGTGCCAGCGCCCGGGGGGGCGTGGGCACTGAAGCTTTCTTT. Protein product: CASARGGVGTEAFF. The whole variable domain, remainder taken from reference TRBV11-2 and TRBJ1-1, is EAGVAQSPRYKIIEKRQSVAFWCNPISGHATLYWYQQILGQGPKLLIQFQNNGVVDDSQLPKDRFSAERLKGVDSTLKIQPAKLEDSAVYLCASARGGVGTEAFFGQGTRLTVV.

This clonotype was picked up a small number of times. The V and J genes are TRBV24-1 and TRBJ2-1; TRBD1 is a possible D gene (5 bases). Germline V gives CDR1 KGHDR, CDR2 SFDVKD. This CDR3 is 15 amino acids long. The V gene lost 0 bases and the J gene lost 7 bases, with 12 bases spanning the gap. The CDR3 nucleotides read TGTGCCACCAGTGATTTGCAGGGATCGTTGAATGAGCAGTTCTTC. Translating gives CATSDLQGSLNEQFF.